This T cell receptor (beta chain) was sequenced during a study of cytomegalovirus exposure and HLA in healthy donors (TCRdb year 2017). About the study as a whole: The roughly 650 repertoires of the first cohort and the 120 validation repertoires were produced on the same platform, according to a later analysis. To predict cytomegalovirus infection status, the study brought together high-throughput TCR immunosequencing, statistical association of individual TCRs with disease status, and machine learning. The study aimed to test whether cataloging public T cell receptors could reveal signatures of past pathogen exposure. In addition to the first cohort of 666 subjects, a separate validation cohort of approximately 130 different subjects was used. The paper as a whole reports these results and caveats: In a later analysis, TCRs clustered in the first cohort were found to also tend to co-occur in the roughly 120 validation repertoires, with approximately 94% of cluster scores above 0. Cytomegalovirus status was reported to be diagnosed by the classifier with high specificity and sensitivity in both the original and validation cohorts. Most TCR sequences were seen in very few donors, while some public TCRs were found in many individuals. A few of the identified cytomegalovirus-associated TCR beta chains were confirmed in vitro to be specific for cytomegalovirus antigens. The authors suggested that the approach could potentially be generalized to other disease states and immunological phenotypes. A later analysis had no HLA typing for the validation cohort, so co-occurrence there was scored across all 120 repertoires. The study gave a list of about 170 TCR beta chains associated with cytomegalovirus.

V trim: 2 bases; J trim: 4 bases; unmatched bases: 7. Counted from cysteine to phenylalanine, this CDR3 has 16 amino acids. Only the CDR3 DNA stays, 48 bases, in frame from base 1. For CDR1 and CDR2, the germline V gene lists SGHDT and YYEEEE. The library was generated by the immunoSEQ multiplex PCR assay. Under the source paper's analysis protocol: A statistical classification framework was built to diagnose cytomegalovirus status from the catalog of TCR beta chain sequences. In TCRdb, the immuneACCESS table is reduced to in-frame sequences with V and J assigned. These tables do not hold every clone; where another copy was compared, an unresolved V gene accounts for under half, and the others remain unexplained. V and J calls and clone size come straight from that table; D and trimming were deduced from the DNA. This sample lists some 150,000 clones; approximately 88% were detected once. Of the sample, 3.3% is held by the ten largest clones.

Separate from the approximately 700-subject first cohort, the validation cohort of about 130 subjects was the group to which the donors belonged. For this clone: The antigen this receptor binds is unknown. No base qualities exist here, and no much larger clone lies one base off it.

This TCR was recovered from a woman under 30 in good health and CMV-seropositive. The rearrangement combines TRBV5-6 with TRBJ1-3, with 9 middle bases fitting TRBD1. The sample comprised PBMCs. The CDR3 protein sequence reads: CASSFSTGGAGNTIYF. The sequenced DNA: TGTGCCAGCAGCTTCAGTACAGGGGGCGCCGGAAACACCATATATTTT.